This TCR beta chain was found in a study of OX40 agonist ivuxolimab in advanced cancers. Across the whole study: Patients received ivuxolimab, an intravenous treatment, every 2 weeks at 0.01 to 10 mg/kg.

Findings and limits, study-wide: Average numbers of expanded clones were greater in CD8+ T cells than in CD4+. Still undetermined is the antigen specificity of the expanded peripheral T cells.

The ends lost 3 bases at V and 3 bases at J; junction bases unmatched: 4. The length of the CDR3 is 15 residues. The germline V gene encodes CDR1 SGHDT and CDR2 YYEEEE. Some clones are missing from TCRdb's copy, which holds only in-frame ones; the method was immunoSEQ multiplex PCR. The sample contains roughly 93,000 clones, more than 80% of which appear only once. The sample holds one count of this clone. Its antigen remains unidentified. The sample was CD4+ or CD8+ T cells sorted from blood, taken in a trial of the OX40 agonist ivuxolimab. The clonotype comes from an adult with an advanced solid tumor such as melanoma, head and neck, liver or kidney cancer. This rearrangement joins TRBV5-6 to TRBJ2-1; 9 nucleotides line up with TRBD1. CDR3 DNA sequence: TGTGCCAGCAGCTCGCCGACAGGGGGCTACAATGAGCAGTTCTTC. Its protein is CASSSPTGGYNEQFF.